This T cell receptor beta chain was documented in a study of Ad26.COV2.S vaccination and SARS-CoV-2 variants. Assay used: immunoSEQ multiplex PCR; TCRdb lists only in-frame clones, some missing. The repertoire holds fewer than 500,000 clones, with about nine tenths as singletons. The ends lost 4 bases at V and 1 base at J; junction bases unmatched: 5. CDR3 length: 16 residues. CDR1 SGDLS and CDR2 YYNGEE come from the germline V gene. This sample's treatment: 15 to 20 received Ad26.COV2.S at low or high dose, single or two shots; 5 received placebo; per-sample allocation not given. The samples date from day 63 after the first vaccine or placebo injection. Study results and caveats: Spike-specific TCR breadth ran higher among vaccine recipients than placebo recipients. The analyses of TCR breadth and depth may have understated the size of total T cell responses. CD8+ and CD4+ T cells specific for spike reportedly responded with substantial breadth after vaccination.

In the case of this clone: Its antigen is still unknown.

V usage is TRBV9 and J usage is TRBJ1-5; 10 bases are shared with TRBD1. The source was peripheral blood, collected in a trial of Ad26.COV2.S vaccine versus placebo. The sequence came from a person aged 18-65 years who received the Ad26.COV2.S COVID-19 vaccine or a placebo. CDR3 sequence: CASSPGTGVSNQPQHF. Written as DNA, the CDR3 is TGTGCCAGCAGCCCCGGGACAGGGGTAAGCAATCAGCCCCAGCATTTT.